This T cell receptor beta chain originates from a study of beta chain features in type 1 diabetes. Remarks on this clone: Antigen: not known.

The isolated RNA, all of it, was reverse transcribed, so expressed TCRB transcripts were what got sequenced. Only in-frame clones appear in the TCRdb table, and some are missing; sequencing was by immunoSEQ multiplex PCR. The sample contains fewer than 900,000 clones, roughly a sixth of which appear only once. This CDR3 is 15 amino acids long. Germline-derived CDR1 and CDR2 are MGHDK and SYGVNS. Trimming took 1 base from V and 5 from J, leaving 15 bases between them. General study results and limits: Diminished insertions and augmented deletions at VDJ junctions characterized type 1 diabetes patients.

This receptor was taken from a woman younger than 30 in good health. The sequenced material came from naive CD4+ T cells from blood. The chain links TRBV25-1 to TRBJ2-7; a weak D match, TRBD2 (6 bases). The CDR3 DNA reads as TGTGCCAGCAGTGAATTTTACGGGAGACGGGACGAGCAGTACTTC. As protein: CASSEFYGRRDEQYF.